This TCR beta chain was recovered during a study of cytomegalovirus exposure and HLA in healthy donors. Study conclusions and caveats: As confirmed in vitro, a few CMV-associated chains were specific for CMV antigens.

The study ran its PCR with 60 Vbeta and 13 Jbeta primers. Produced via immunoSEQ multiplex PCR; TCRdb's table is partial and in-frame only. This table has roughly 110,000 clones, 74% appearing once. The sample holds one count of this clone. What it binds is unknown. V shed 8 bases, J shed 3 bases, and the junction held 6 bases outside the gene matches. The CDR3 is 15 residues long. Germline V gene lookup returns CDR1 SNHLY and CDR2 FYNNEI. This TCR came from a human donor in good health. Sequenced sample: PBMCs. The rearrangement joins TRBV2 to TRBJ1-4; 10 bases align to TRBD1. The CDR3: CASVDRGLANEKLFF. Written as DNA, the CDR3 is TGTGCCAGCGTAGACAGGGGGCTGGCTAATGAAAAACTGTTTTTT.